The rows below give T cell receptor beta chains drawn from one sample of a study of cytomegalovirus exposure and HLA in healthy donors. Here immunoSEQ multiplex PCR was the method, and the copy in TCRdb shows in-frame clones only, minus some. The data show more than 110,000 clones, about three quarters seen once. The sample consisted of PBMCs. The receptors were gathered from a male donor in good health and CMV-seronegative. CDR3s include the opening cysteine and the closing phenylalanine or tryptophan.

V gene: TRBV30
J gene: TRBJ1-2
CDR3 protein: CAWSGPVANYGYTF

V gene: TRBV9
J gene: TRBJ2-3
CDR3 protein: CASSGGQGPDTQYF

V gene: TRBV5-4
J gene: TRBJ2-3
CDR3 protein: CASSLGGSGGTDTQYF

V gene: TRBV5-1
J gene: TRBJ2-2
CDR3 protein: CASSSGQGAGVTTGELFF

V gene: TRBV5-8
J gene: TRBJ2-6
CDR3 protein: CASSLTAGANVLTF

V gene: TRBV19
J gene: TRBJ1-1
CDR3 protein: CASTRGGTEAFF

V gene: TRBV4-1
J gene: TRBJ1-4
CDR3 protein: CASSPWDSSNEKLFF

V gene: TRBV11-2
J gene: TRBJ2-7
CDR3 protein: CASSGTSGDRSYEQYF

V gene: TRBV9
J gene: TRBJ2-5
CDR3 protein: CASSAGLAGLGETQYF

V gene: TRBV6-5
J gene: TRBJ1-2
CDR3 protein: CASSYSATRGNYGYTF

V gene: TRBV11-3
J gene: TRBJ2-1
CDR3 protein: CASSQEAYNEQFF

V gene: TRBV6-5
J gene: TRBJ1-5
CDR3 protein: CASRRTGMNNQPQHF

V gene: TRBV5-1
J gene: TRBJ1-1
CDR3 protein: CASSLSTSTGPGAFF

V gene: TRBV18
J gene: TRBJ2-7
CDR3 protein: CASSPAGGFYEQYF

V gene: TRBV19
J gene: TRBJ2-7
CDR3 protein: CASSTGGSDEQYF

V gene: TRBV4-1
J gene: TRBJ2-5
CDR3 protein: CASSHPGQGQETQYF

V gene: TRBV12-5
J gene: TRBJ2-1
CDR3 protein: CASGSRLARYNEQFF

V gene: TRBV7-2
J gene: TRBJ1-1
CDR3 protein: CASRPGGSTEAFF

V gene: TRBV7-9
J gene: TRBJ2-3
CDR3 protein: CASTLAGADTQYF

V gene: TRBV5-6
J gene: TRBJ1-1
CDR3 protein: CASSLSVMNTEAFF

V gene: TRBV7-2
J gene: TRBJ2-7
CDR3 protein: CASSILAGGYEQYF

V gene: TRBV5-1
J gene: TRBJ2-1
CDR3 protein: CASSSTGTSYNEQFF

V gene: TRBV5-1
J gene: TRBJ2-7
CDR3 protein: CASSLEQTYEQYF

V gene: TRBV29-1
J gene: TRBJ2-3
CDR3 protein: CSVEAGGRTDTQYF

V gene: TRBV19
J gene: TRBJ2-2
CDR3 protein: CASSILTSGGAGTGELFF

V gene: TRBV7-3
J gene: TRBJ2-1
CDR3 protein: CASSRRTGSYNEQFF

V gene: TRBV11-2
J gene: TRBJ2-5
CDR3 protein: CASSLRAGGRMETQYF

V gene: TRBV7-2
J gene: TRBJ1-3
CDR3 protein: CASSPNGGYSGNTIYF

V gene: TRBV11-2
J gene: TRBJ2-3
CDR3 protein: CASSLLSQGGTQYF

V gene: TRBV28
J gene: TRBJ1-4
CDR3 protein: CASSSGVGRGNEKLFF

V gene: TRBV19
J gene: TRBJ1-2
CDR3 protein: CASSLIRSQKSRSYTF

V gene: TRBV5-1
J gene: TRBJ2-5
CDR3 protein: CASSSEGETQYF

V gene: TRBV5-1
J gene: TRBJ1-4
CDR3 protein: CASSSDRGGGPTNEKLFF

V gene: TRBV9
J gene: TRBJ2-1
CDR3 protein: CASQTGGGTDEQFF

V gene: TRBV6-5
J gene: TRBJ2-7
CDR3 protein: CASSLPGTQAYEQYF

V gene: TRBV14
J gene: TRBJ2-7
CDR3 protein: CASSQDREAYEQYF

V gene: TRBV7-9
J gene: TRBJ2-1
CDR3 protein: CASSLAGADEQFF

V gene: TRBV7-9
J gene: TRBJ1-1
CDR3 protein: CASSLASVRDRGDEAFF

V gene: TRBV7-9
J gene: TRBJ1-2
CDR3 protein: CASSSGTGYEGYTF

V gene: TRBV10-1
J gene: TRBJ1-2
CDR3 protein: CASSDEKPVGYGYTF

V gene: TRBV27
J gene: TRBJ2-7
CDR3 protein: CASKRGLAYEQYF

V gene: TRBV6-4
J gene: TRBJ2-2
CDR3 protein: CASSDRHRLDRDRNTGELFF

V gene: TRBV9
J gene: TRBJ1-3
CDR3 protein: CASSVSGNSGNTIYF

V gene: TRBV9
J gene: TRBJ1-1
CDR3 protein: CASSTGQGRLTEAFF

V gene: TRBV4-1
J gene: TRBJ2-1
CDR3 protein: CASSQGVSSGDFYREQFF

V gene: TRBV5-1
J gene: TRBJ2-3
CDR3 protein: CASSLQGPSTDTQYF

V gene: TRBV7-2
J gene: TRBJ2-5
CDR3 protein: CASSLEAGYSTQYF

V gene: TRBV6-6
J gene: TRBJ1-3
CDR3 protein: CASSKPGQMPGNTIYF

V gene: TRBV5-4
J gene: TRBJ1-2
CDR3 protein: CASSLGGQGQQVYTF

V gene: TRBV2
J gene: TRBJ2-1
CDR3 protein: CASRTSGGVLYNEQFF